A single sample is the source of the 14 T cell receptor beta chains below, sequenced in a study of control samples from healthy donors and cancer patients. TCRdb's copy holds only in-frame clones and misses some; the assay was immunoSEQ multiplex PCR. The sample carries about 86,000 clones, roughly 93% recorded once. The specimen was blood. The receptor set was obtained from a woman aged 25 to 45 in good health.

The genes are TRBV6-5 and TRBJ1-6, with TRBD1 as a possible D gene (5 bases). The CDR3 spans 14 residues. Germline lookup yields CDR1 MNHEY and CDR2 SVGAGI. Trimming shortened V by 4 bases and J by 13 bases, and 17 bases separated the two germline ends. The CDR3 region has the DNA TGTGCCAGCAGTTCCCAGGGTTTCGGGTTTCCCCTCCACTTT. The encoded protein is CASSSQGFGFPLHF.

The CDR3 region has the DNA TGTGCCAGCAGTTCCGGGACAGCTCAGCATTTT. The encoded protein is CASSSGTAQHF. This chain joins TRBV28 and TRBJ1-5; 7 nucleotides line up with TRBD1. The length of the CDR3 is 11 residues. Unmatched junction bases numbered 4, after V lost 4 bases and J lost 13 bases. Germline CDR1 is MDHEN and CDR2 is SYDVKM.

The rearrangement links TRBV7-2 to TRBJ1-2; maybe TRBD1 (6 bases). Looked up from germline, CDR1 is SGHTA and CDR2 is FQGNSA. The V end lost 1 base, the J end lost 0 bases, and 12 bases lay between the germline ends. This CDR3 spans 16 amino acids. CDR3 region: CASSLEYRVANYGYTF. The CDR3 nucleotides are TGTGCCAGCAGCTTAGAGTACAGGGTTGCTAACTATGGCTACACCTTC.

The chain has TRBV5-6 and TRBJ2-1, with 12 positions matching TRBD1. This CDR3 has 16 amino acids. Trimming cost V 3 bases and J 3 bases; bases outside gene matches: 4. From germline, CDR1 is SGHDT and CDR2 YYEEEE. CDR3: CASSSRDRGLYNEQFF. The CDR3 DNA follows: TGTGCCAGCAGCTCCCGGGACAGGGGGCTCTACAATGAGCAGTTCTTC.

The J gene is TRBJ2-5, the V gene TRBV3-1 (or the pseudogene TRBV3-2), with TRBD2 matching over 9 bases. V lost 1 base to trimming and J lost 3 bases; unmatched junction nucleotides: 6. The CDR3 sequence is 16 residues long. Germline V gene lookup returns CDR1 LGHDT and CDR2 YNNKEL (reference sequence). This CDR3 is CASSQVSGGDKETQYF. In DNA form, the CDR3 reads TGTGCCAGCAGCCAAGTTAGCGGGGGTGATAAAGAGACCCAGTACTTC.

V is TRBV5-1 and J is TRBJ2-2, with 9 bases aligning to TRBD1. The CDR3 has 15 amino acids. Germline V gives CDR1 SGHRS, CDR2 YFSETQ. J was trimmed by 6 bases and V by 4 bases; bases with no gene match: 7. The CDR3 nucleotides are TGCGCCAGCAGCGGGGACAGGGTCTTGGCCGGGGAGCTGTTTTTT. Translating it yields CASSGDRVLAGELFF.

V usage is TRBV19 and J usage is TRBJ1-1; tentatively, D is TRBD1 (6 bases). This CDR3 has 14 residues. The germline V and J ends were trimmed by 3 bases and 5 bases, with 13 bases remaining between them. Germline V lookup: CDR1 LNHDA, CDR2 SQIVND (reference sequence). CDR3 loop: CASSMWGPGTEAFF. The CDR3, as DNA: TGTGCCAGTAGTATGTGGGGGCCGGGGACTGAAGCTTTCTTT.

The V call is TRBV6-5, the J call TRBJ1-6; maybe TRBD1 (5 bases). The germline V gene has CDR1 MNHEY and CDR2 SVGAGI. The CDR3 totals 13 residues. V was cut by 5 bases and J by 14 bases, with 16 bases left in between. The CDR3: CASSQTALASLHF. The CDR3 nucleotides read TGTGCCAGCAGTCAGACAGCCCTTGCATCCCTCCACTTT.

This rearrangement joins TRBV3-1 (or the pseudogene TRBV3-2) to TRBJ2-7, with D perhaps given as TRBD1 or TRBD2 (5 bases each). The CDR3 is 14 residues long. V was pared by 2 bases and J by 0 bases, with 8 bases between. The germline gives CDR1 LGHDT, CDR2 YNNKEL (reference sequence). This CDR3 reads CASSQRDGSYEQYF. CDR3 DNA: TGTGCCAGCAGCCAACGGGACGGCTCCTACGAGCAGTACTTC.

The chain combines TRBV19 with TRBJ1-1; 8 bases match TRBD1. The trim removed 2 bases at V and 7 bases at J, leaving 9 bases unmatched. The germline gives CDR1 LNHDA, CDR2 SQIVND (reference sequence). The CDR3 sequence is 15 residues long. CDR3 amino acids: CASSIQPRGLDEAFF. The CDR3 region has the DNA TGTGCCAGTAGTATACAGCCCAGGGGGCTGGATGAAGCTTTCTTT.

V and J are TRBV4-1 and TRBJ2-3; 7 positions match TRBD2. This CDR3 is built from 15 residues. Losses at the gene ends were 4 bases for V and 6 bases for J; bases not matched to a gene: 10. Germline V CDR1 and CDR2: MGHRA, YSYEKL. The DNA for the CDR3 is TGCGCCAGCAGCCCGTGGGGGGGTCCCCCCGATACGCAGTATTTT. This codes for CASSPWGGPPDTQYF.

The genes are TRBV12-3 or TRBV12-4 and TRBJ1-1, with D uncertain. The length of the CDR3 is 13 residues. V was pared by 1 base and J by 1 base, with 4 bases between. The CDR3 DNA reads as TGTGCCAGCAGTTTAGTCGCGAACACTGAAGCTTTCTTT. Its protein is CASSLVANTEAFF.

The chain links TRBV29-1 to TRBJ1-1; D unclear. This CDR3 comprises 12 residues. Germline V CDR1 and CDR2: SQVTM, ANQGSEA. V was trimmed by 5 bases and J by 7 bases, leaving 14 bases between them. DNA of the CDR3: TGCAGCGTTCCCCGCCGGGGAGGTGAAGCTTTCTTT. It encodes CSVPRRGGEAFF.

This chain links TRBV6-1 with TRBJ2-3; 11 bases align to TRBD1. CDR1 and CDR2 from the germline V gene are MNHNS and SASEGT. This CDR3 region has 17 residues. V was pared by 1 base and J by 0 bases, with 3 bases of the junction left unmatched. The DNA for the CDR3 is TGTGCCAGCAGTGAAGTTGGGACAGGGGGAAGCACAGATACGCAGTATTTT. Translation gives CASSEVGTGGSTDTQYF.